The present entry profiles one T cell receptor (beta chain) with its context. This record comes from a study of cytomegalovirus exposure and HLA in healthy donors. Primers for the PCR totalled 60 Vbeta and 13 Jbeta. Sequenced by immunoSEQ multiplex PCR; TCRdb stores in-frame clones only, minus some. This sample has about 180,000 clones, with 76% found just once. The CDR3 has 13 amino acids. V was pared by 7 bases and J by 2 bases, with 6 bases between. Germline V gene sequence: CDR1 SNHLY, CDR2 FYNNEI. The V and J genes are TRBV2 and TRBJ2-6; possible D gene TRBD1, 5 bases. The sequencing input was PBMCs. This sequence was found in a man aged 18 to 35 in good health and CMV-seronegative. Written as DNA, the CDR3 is TGTGCCAGCAAAGGGGCTGGGGCCAACGTCCTGACTTTC. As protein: CASKGAGANVLTF.